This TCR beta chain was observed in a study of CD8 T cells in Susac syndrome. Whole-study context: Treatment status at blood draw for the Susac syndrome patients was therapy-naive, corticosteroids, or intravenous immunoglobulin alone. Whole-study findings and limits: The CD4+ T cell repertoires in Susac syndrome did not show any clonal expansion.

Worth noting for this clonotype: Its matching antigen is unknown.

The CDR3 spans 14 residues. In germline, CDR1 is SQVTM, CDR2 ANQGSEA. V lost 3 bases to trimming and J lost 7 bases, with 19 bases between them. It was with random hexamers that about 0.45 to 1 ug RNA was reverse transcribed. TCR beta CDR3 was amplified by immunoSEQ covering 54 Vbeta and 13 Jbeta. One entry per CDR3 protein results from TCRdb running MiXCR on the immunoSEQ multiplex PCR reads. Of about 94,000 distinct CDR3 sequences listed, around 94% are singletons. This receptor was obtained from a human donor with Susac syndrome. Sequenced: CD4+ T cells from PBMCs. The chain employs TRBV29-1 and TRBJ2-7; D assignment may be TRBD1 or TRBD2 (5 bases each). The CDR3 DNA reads TGCAGCGTTGAGGGGCAGGGATGGGGAGAAGAGCAGTACTTC. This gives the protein CSVEGQGWGEEQYF.